These T cell receptor beta chains were read from a single sample in a study of blood T cell repertoires in COVID-19. The data were produced by immunoSEQ multiplex PCR, yet TCRdb's version contains in-frame clones alone and is incomplete. The data contain 150,000 to 200,000 clones, about 87% of them singletons. Sequencing was carried out using peripheral blood. These receptor sequences come from a woman between 25 and 40 years old with acute or convalescent COVID-19. CDR3s leave out the opening cysteine and the closing phenylalanine or tryptophan.

J | V | CDR3
TRBJ2-5 | TRBV2 | ASGAQETQY
TRBJ1-2 | TRBV3-1/TRBV3-2 | ASPGDYGYT
TRBJ1-5 | TRBV28 | ASSFGRQQPQH
TRBJ1-2 | TRBV6-6 | ASSYSGQGRDGYT
TRBJ2-1 | TRBV19 | ASSIRTIQF
TRBJ2-7 | TRBV11-3 | ASSQYEQY
TRBJ2-7 | TRBV7-9 | ASSDSGTGLYEQY
TRBJ1-5 | TRBV28 | ASSFLSGTNQPQH
TRBJ2-6 | TRBV28 | ASSSAGRASGANVLT
TRBJ1-4 | TRBV6-5 | ASERGSNEKLF
TRBJ2-7 | TRBV4-1 | ASSQAGNYEQY
TRBJ1-4 | TRBV30 | AWSALTVNEKLF